This TCR beta chain stems from a study of spatial heterogeneity in lung cancer. TCRdb recomputed calls from the 5' RACE reads with MiXCR, one row per CDR3 protein. The sample records under 75,000 distinct CDR3 sequences, approximately 12% being singletons. This sample's time point: sample taken at primary tumor resection. Researchers sequenced whole RNA taken from tumor, nontumor lung or frozen PBMC without sorting. The CDR3 covers 13 residues. CDR1 and CDR2 from the germline V gene are MNHNS and SASEGT. Sequencing used PBMCs, obtained at surgery. The receptor was isolated from a male donor with early-stage non-small cell lung cancer. The V call is TRBV6-1, the J call TRBJ2-7; 9 bases are shared with TRBD2. The DNA end lines up better with TRBJ2-5; the J call may be wrong. DNA of the CDR3: TGTGCCAGCAGTGAGATTAGCGGGAGGACCCAGTACTTC. Translated: CASSEISGRTQYF.